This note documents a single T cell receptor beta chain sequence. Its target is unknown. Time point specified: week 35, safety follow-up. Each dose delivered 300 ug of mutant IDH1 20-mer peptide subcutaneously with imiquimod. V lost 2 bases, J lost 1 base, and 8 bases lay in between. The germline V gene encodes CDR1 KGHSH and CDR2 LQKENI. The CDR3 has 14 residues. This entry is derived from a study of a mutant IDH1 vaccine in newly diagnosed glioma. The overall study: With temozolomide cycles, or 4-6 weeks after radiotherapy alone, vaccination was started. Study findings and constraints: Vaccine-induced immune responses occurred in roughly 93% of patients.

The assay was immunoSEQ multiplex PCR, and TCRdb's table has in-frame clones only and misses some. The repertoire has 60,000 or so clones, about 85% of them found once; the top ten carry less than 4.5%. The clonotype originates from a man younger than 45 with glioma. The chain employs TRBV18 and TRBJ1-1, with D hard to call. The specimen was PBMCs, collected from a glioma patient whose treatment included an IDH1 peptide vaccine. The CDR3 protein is CASSPSERNTEAFF. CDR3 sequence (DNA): TGTGCCAGCTCACCAAGTGAGAGGAACACTGAAGCTTTCTTT.